What follows are 15 T cell receptor beta chains derived from one specimen sequenced in a study of CD8 T cells in Susac syndrome. When the RNA was reverse transcribed, random hexamers were used with an input of about 0.5 to 1 ug. Using its own MiXCR run on the immunoSEQ multiplex PCR reads, TCRdb lists one record per CDR3 protein. The sample lists 100,000 to 150,000 distinct CDR3 sequences; 75% to 90% were seen once. Sequencing was done on a sample of CD8+ T cells from PBMCs. These receptors were obtained from a human donor with multiple sclerosis.

V is TRBV7-8 and J is TRBJ2-3; 9 nucleotides agree with TRBD1. CDR3 length: 14 residues. The V gene's germline CDR1 is SGHVS and CDR2 FQNEAQ. V was pared by 5 bases and J by 5 bases, with 5 bases of the junction left unmatched. Here the CDR3 reads CASSPGQGLDTQYF. As DNA, the CDR3 is TGTGCCAGCAGCCCGGGACAGGGATTAGATACGCAGTATTTT.

This sequence joins TRBV2 and TRBJ1-1; 9 bases agree with TRBD1. J gave up 8 bases and V 0 bases, and 7 bases lay outside the gene matches. CDR3 length: 15 residues. CDR1 and CDR2 from the germline V gene are SNHLY and FYNNEI. The CDR3 region has the DNA TGTGCCAGCAGTGAAGCCCACCGGACAGGGGAAGAAGCTTTCTTT. It is translated as CASSEAHRTGEEAFF.

This chain joins TRBV5-1 and TRBJ2-1, with D possibly being TRBD1 (6 bases). Germline lookup yields CDR1 SGHRS and CDR2 YFSETQ. CDR3 length: 15 amino acids. V lost 0 bases to trimming and J lost 2 bases, with 9 bases between them. The CDR3 region has the DNA TGCGCCAGCAGCTTGGAAGCAGGGGCCTACAATGAGCAGTTCTTC. The encoded protein is CASSLEAGAYNEQFF.

The chain employs TRBV3-1 and TRBJ1-5, with D maybe TRBD1 (5 bases). In germline, CDR1 is LGHDT, CDR2 YNNKEL (reference sequence). The CDR3 has 15 residues. Trimming removed 7 bases at V and 2 bases at J, with 15 bases between. Here the CDR3 reads CASIPRQGCNQPQHF. The CDR3 DNA reads as TGTGCCAGCATCCCTCGCCAGGGTTGCAATCAGCCCCAGCATTTT.

The V call is TRBV27, the J call TRBJ1-1; D gene ambiguous. The germline gives CDR1 MNHEY, CDR2 SMNVEV (reference sequence). With 2 bases removed from V and 3 bases from J, the gap between germline ends came to 7 bases. The CDR3 covers 13 residues. Written as DNA, the CDR3 is TGTGCCAGCAGTTTACGGTCGGACACTGAAGCTTTCTTT. It yields the protein CASSLRSDTEAFF.

Only a few counts were recorded for this clonotype. The gene calls are TRBV4-1 and TRBJ2-2, with D tentatively TRBD1 (5 bases). CDR1 is MGHRA and CDR2 is YSYEKL in the germline V gene. The CDR3 sequence is 15 residues long. Trimming left V 0 bases short and J 7 bases short, with 12 bases between. This chain's CDR3 is CASSQDQGKGGELFF. The DNA for the CDR3 is TGCGCCAGCAGCCAAGATCAGGGAAAGGGCGGGGAGCTGTTTTTT.

J is TRBJ2-7 and V is TRBV11-3, with 8 bases identical to TRBD2. Germline V lookup: CDR1 SGHNT, CDR2 YENEEA. V was pared by 3 bases and J by 6 bases, with 7 bases of the junction left unmatched. The CDR3 is 14 residues long. DNA of the CDR3: TGTGCCAGCAGCTTCAAACTAGCGGCCTCCGAGCAGTACTTC. Protein: CASSFKLAASEQYF.

The sample holds one count of this clonotype. The genes are TRBV2 and TRBJ2-6; D may be TRBD2 (5 bases). Germline CDR1 and CDR2: SNHLY and FYNNEI. V shed 3 bases and J shed 2 bases, with 8 bases lying between them. The CDR3 consists of 15 residues. DNA for the CDR3: TGTGCCAGCAGTGAGAGGGAAGCTGGGGCCAACGTCCTGACTTTC. Translating it yields CASSEREAGANVLTF. The full variable domain, in which reference TRBV2 and TRBJ2-6 provide the parts outside the CDR3, is EPEVTQTPSHQVTQMGQEVILRCVPISNHLYFYWYRQILGQKVEFLVSFYNNEISEKSEIFDDQFSVERPDGSNFTLKIRSTKLEDSAMYFCASSEREAGANVLTFGAGSRLTVL.

CDR3 DNA: TGTGCCAGCACCGTGCGGTTCGACAGGGGAGGGATTCAGCCCCAGCATTTT. Translating it yields CASTVRFDRGGIQPQHF. The rearrangement links TRBV28 to TRBJ1-5; the match to TRBD1 covers 8 bases. Germline lookup yields CDR1 MDHEN and CDR2 SYDVKM. The CDR3 consists of 17 residues. V dropped 7 bases and J dropped 6; count of bases not matched to a gene: 17.

V gene TRBV7-3 combines with J gene TRBJ2-7, with 7 positions matching TRBD2. Germline-derived CDR1 and CDR2 are SGHTA and FQGTGA. CDR3 length: 19 amino acids. V was pared by 7 bases and J by 3 bases, with 24 bases of the junction left unmatched. CDR3 nucleotide sequence: TGTGCCAGCAACCTATATCCTCCGGTGACTAGCCAGAGGAACTACGAGCAGTACGTC. Its translation is CASNLYPPVTSQRNYEQYV.

The V gene is TRBV2, the J gene TRBJ1-5; D is unclear. With 4 bases removed from V and 5 bases from J, the gap between germline ends came to 15 bases. The CDR3 is made up of 15 amino acids. Germline V lookup: CDR1 SNHLY, CDR2 FYNNEI. The CDR3 loop is CASSVLWTEDQPQHF. In nucleotides, the CDR3 is TGTGCCAGCAGTGTTTTATGGACGGAGGATCAGCCCCAGCATTTT.

The chain carries TRBV27 and TRBJ2-1; maybe TRBD2 (6 bases). CDR1 MNHEY and CDR2 SMNVEV come from the germline V gene (reference sequence). The CDR3 is 14 amino acids. V lost 5 bases and J lost 6, with 14 bases in between. The CDR3, as DNA: TGTGCCAGCAGTCTGGGACTCGTTTTCAATGAGCAGTTCTTC. Translation: CASSLGLVFNEQFF.

This chain uses TRBV7-8 with TRBJ1-2, with 10 bases that match TRBD1. The J segment lost 3 bases and the V segment lost 5 bases, leaving 15 bases of the junction unmatched. There are 18 residues in the CDR3. Germline CDR1 reads SGHVS; CDR2 reads FQNEAQ. The CDR3 here is CASSEPGQGTYIDYGYTF. CDR3 sequence (DNA): TGTGCCAGCAGCGAGCCGGGACAGGGGACTTATATCGACTATGGCTACACCTTC.

The genes are TRBV4-3 and TRBJ2-2; D unresolved. The CDR3 contains 15 residues. With 5 bases removed from V and 7 bases from J, the gap between germline ends came to 17 bases. CDR1 is LGHNA and CDR2 is YSLEER in the germline V gene. As DNA, the CDR3 is TGCGCCAGCAGCTACCATAGGTCCATAAGCGGGGAGCTGTTTTTT. The encoded protein is CASSYHRSISGELFF.

The chain combines TRBV6-2 or TRBV6-3 with TRBJ2-1; a weak D match, TRBD2 (5 bases). The CDR3 loop spans 18 amino acids. CDR1 MNHEY and CDR2 SVGEGT come from the germline V gene. Deletions cut 0 bases from V and 6 bases from J, with 21 bases between. CDR3 DNA sequence: TGTGCCAGCAGTTACTCCATGAAGTTAGAGCGGCTCCCCAATGAGCAGTTCTTC. This translates into CASSYSMKLERLPNEQFF.